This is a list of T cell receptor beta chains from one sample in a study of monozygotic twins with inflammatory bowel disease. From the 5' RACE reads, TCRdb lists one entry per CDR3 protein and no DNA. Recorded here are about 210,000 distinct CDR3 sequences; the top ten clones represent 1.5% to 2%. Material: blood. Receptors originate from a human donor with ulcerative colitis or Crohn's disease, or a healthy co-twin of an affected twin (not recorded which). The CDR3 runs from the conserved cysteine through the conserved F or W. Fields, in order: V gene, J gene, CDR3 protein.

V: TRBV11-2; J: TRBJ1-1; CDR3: CASSTGQGNFNTEAFF
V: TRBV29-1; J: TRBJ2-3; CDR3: CSAAPGAGGIDTQYF
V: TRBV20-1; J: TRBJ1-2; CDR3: CSARLSGEAGYTF
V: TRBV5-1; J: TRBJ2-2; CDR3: CASSFPITGTGNTGELFF
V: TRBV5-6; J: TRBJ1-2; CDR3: CASAGGRGGYTF
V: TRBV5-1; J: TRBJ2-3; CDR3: CASSPGPRGTSTDTQYF
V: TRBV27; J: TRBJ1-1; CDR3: CASRDRLYEAFF
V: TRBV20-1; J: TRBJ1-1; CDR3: CSAPPDANTEAFF
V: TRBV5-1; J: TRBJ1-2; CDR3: CASSIEDRAHYGYTF
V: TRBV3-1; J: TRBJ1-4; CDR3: CASSDKGTKNNEKLFF
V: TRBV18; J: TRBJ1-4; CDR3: CASSPSLAATNEKLFF
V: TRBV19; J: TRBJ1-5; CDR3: CASGTGRPQPQHF
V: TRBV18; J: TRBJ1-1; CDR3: CASSSWITLANTEAFF
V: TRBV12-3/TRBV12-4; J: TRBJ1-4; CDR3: CASSPQEWANEKLFF
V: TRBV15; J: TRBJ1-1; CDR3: CATSRRDRATEAFF
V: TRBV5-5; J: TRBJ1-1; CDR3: CASSYTGGVGTEAFF
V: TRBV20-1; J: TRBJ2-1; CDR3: CSAREGTDYNEQFF
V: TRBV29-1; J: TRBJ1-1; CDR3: CSVDRVGTEAFF
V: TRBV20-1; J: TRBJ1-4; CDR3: CSAFPDRGVGKLFF
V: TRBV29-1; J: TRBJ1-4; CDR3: CSVQGNVNEKLFF
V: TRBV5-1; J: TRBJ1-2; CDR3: CASSLGDTGTGAYGYTF
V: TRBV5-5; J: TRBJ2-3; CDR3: CASSIGQGHGTDTQYF
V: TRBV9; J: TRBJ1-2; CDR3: CASSGVGGGYGYTF
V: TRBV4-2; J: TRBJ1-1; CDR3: CASSQTTGDRQAFF
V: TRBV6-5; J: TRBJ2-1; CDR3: CASSYSAGGTYNEQFF
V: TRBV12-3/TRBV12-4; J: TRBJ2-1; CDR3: CASSFPGEAEQFF
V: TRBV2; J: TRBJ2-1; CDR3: CASRLGQGIEEQFF
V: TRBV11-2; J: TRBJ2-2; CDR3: CASSLTAVGTGELFF
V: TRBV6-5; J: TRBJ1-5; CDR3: CASSYSTAPSGDQPQHF
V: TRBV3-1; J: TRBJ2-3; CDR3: CASSQDLSGWSTDTQYF
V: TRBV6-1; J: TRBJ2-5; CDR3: CASQNMGLGRDKKETQYF
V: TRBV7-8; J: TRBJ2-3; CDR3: CASSLGGPRGIDTQYF
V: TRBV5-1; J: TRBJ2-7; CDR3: CASSPGQGWDEQYF
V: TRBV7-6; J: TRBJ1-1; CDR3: CASSLLSENTEAFF
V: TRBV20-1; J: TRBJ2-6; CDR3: CSARMPFSGANVLTF
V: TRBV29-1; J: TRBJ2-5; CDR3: CSVETYGGHQETQYF
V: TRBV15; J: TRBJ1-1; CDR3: CATSRVKTATEAFF
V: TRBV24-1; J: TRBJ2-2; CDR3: CATSDLPPSAGELFF
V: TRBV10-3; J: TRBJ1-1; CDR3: CAISGTGTDRTEAFF
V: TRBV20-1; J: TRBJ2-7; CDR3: CSAMTSGGIYEQYF
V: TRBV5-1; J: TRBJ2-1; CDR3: CASSLVTSSYNEQFF
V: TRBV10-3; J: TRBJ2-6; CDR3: CAISVAGANVLTF